One and the same sample provided the 10 T cell receptor delta chains below, sequenced in a study of in vitro expanded adult blood gammadelta T cells. TCRdb reran clone calling via CATT on the 5' RACE reads. The data contain about 730 delta-chain clones, around two fifths of them singletons. After expansion, live CD3+ TCRgammadelta+ Vgamma9+ Vdelta2+ T cells were FACS-sorted. A one-day pulse of roughly 0.97 uM zoledronate was given to PBMC before three washes. The cells grew for roughly 13 days in culture, receiving fresh IL-2 every 3 to 4 days. Antigens of these TCRs are unknown. Material: gamma-delta T cells from peripheral blood expanded in culture, obtained from an in vitro culture stimulated with zoledronate. All receptors derive from an adult in good health.

Within the sample, this clone is large. This chain joins TRDV2 and TRDJ1; 9 bases line up with TRDD3. CDR3 length: 19 residues. Looked up from germline, CDR1 is GEAIGNYY and CDR2 is EKD. The V gene end was trimmed by 0 bases and the J gene end by 4 bases; junction bases not matched to a gene: 17. This CDR3 is CACDTVPTTGGLSHDKLIF. The CDR3 bases are TGTGCCTGTGACACCGTACCCACTACTGGGGGACTAAGCCACGATAAACTCATCTTT.

This clone qualifies as large. The same CDR3 arises from other DNA sequences in this sample as well. The gene calls are TRDV2 and TRDJ1; D might be TRDD3 (5 bases). Trimming shortened V by 3 bases and J by 3 bases, and 13 bases separated the two germline ends. This CDR3 is built from 14 residues. From germline, CDR1 is GEAIGNYY and CDR2 EKD. The CDR3 sequence: CACDPVLGPDKLIF. In DNA form, the CDR3 reads TGTGCCTGTGACCCAGTTCTGGGACCCGATAAACTCATCTTT.

This clone is large within its sample. The chain couples TRDV2 to TRDJ3; the D gene could be TRDD2 or TRDD3 (5 bases each). In germline, CDR1 is GEAIGNYY, CDR2 EKD. Trimming took off 1 base at V and 0 bases at J, with 30 bases between the two ends. This CDR3 has 24 residues. CDR3 amino acids: CACDTLMPPRDPGTSSWDTRQMFF. The CDR3, as DNA: TGTGCCTGTGACACGCTCATGCCTCCTAGGGATCCGGGGACCAGCTCCTGGGACACCCGACAGATGTTTTTC.

In its sample, this clone was seen a few times. Within the sample, other DNA sequences also encode this same CDR3. This chain links TRDV2 with TRDJ1; 7 positions match TRDD3. Unmatched junction bases numbered 3, after V lost 3 bases and J lost 0 bases. CDR3 length: 14 amino acids. The germline CDR1 and CDR2 sequences are GEAIGNYY and EKD. CDR3 region: CACDALGDTDKLIF. DNA for the CDR3: TGTGCCTGTGACGCGCTGGGGGACACCGATAAACTCATCTTT.

This clone was counted a few times. V and J are TRDV2 and TRDJ3; D is uncertain. Trimming stripped 3 bases from V and 0 bases from J, with 11 bases between. In germline, CDR1 is GEAIGNYY, CDR2 EKD. This CDR3 has 17 residues. In DNA form, the CDR3 reads TGTGCCTGTGACCCTCCCGGGACCTCCTGGGACACCCGACAGATGTTTTTC. It encodes CACDPPGTSWDTRQMFF.

This clone showed up just a few times. Other nucleotide sequences in the sample specify the same CDR3. The chain is built from TRDV2 and TRDJ1, with TRDD3 matching over 11 bases. The CDR3 covers 21 residues. J lost 0 bases, V lost 3 bases, and 20 bases had no gene match. Germline CDR1 is GEAIGNYY and CDR2 is EKD. The CDR3 reads CACDPLPTLGDTGPHTDKLIF. The CDR3 region has the DNA TGTGCCTGTGACCCTCTTCCTACATTGGGGGATACGGGGCCACACACCGATAAACTCATCTTT.

This clone was detected a few times. Other DNA sequences in the sample encode the same CDR3. The rearrangement links TRDV2 to TRDJ1; 11 bases are shared with TRDD3. The ends lost 3 bases at V and 0 bases at J; junction bases unmatched: 14. The CDR3 is 19 residues long. Germline-derived CDR1 and CDR2 are GEAIGNYY and EKD. The DNA of the CDR3 is TGTGCCTGTGACGACCTCGTACTGGGGGATAATTCGGACACCGATAAACTCATCTTT. Translating it yields CACDDLVLGDNSDTDKLIF.

This clone was detected a few times. The chain is built from TRDV2 and TRDJ1; 13 nucleotides align to TRDD3. Germline trimming cut 3 bases from V and 0 bases from J; bases unmatched to any gene: 6. There are 17 residues in the CDR3. Germline V gives CDR1 GEAIGNYY, CDR2 EKD. The CDR3 DNA is TGTGCCTGTGACGCCCTACTGGGGGATACGAACACCGATAAACTCATCTTT. Encoded protein: CACDALLGDTNTDKLIF.

Comments on this clone: The sample has other DNA sequences that encode this CDR3 too. The chain combines TRDV2 with TRDJ1; TRDD3 matches at 9 bases. The CDR3 runs to 16 residues. The ends lost 0 bases at V and 2 bases at J; junction bases unmatched: 6. Looked up from germline, CDR1 is GEAIGNYY and CDR2 is EKD. The CDR3 protein is CACDTVGDSMTDKLIF. CDR3 nucleotides: TGTGCCTGTGACACCGTGGGGGATAGTATGACCGATAAACTCATCTTT.

This clone was observed a single time. With a much larger clone just one base away, this may be a read error. The same CDR3 also results from other DNA sequences found in this sample. The chain carries TRDV2 and TRDJ1; TRDD3 agrees at 7 bases. Germline values: CDR1 GEAIGNYY, CDR2 EKD. The CDR3 totals 16 residues. CDR3 protein: CACDPVLGTYTDKLIF. The CDR3 DNA sequence: TGTGCCTGTGACCCTGTACTGGGGACCTACACTGATAAACTCATCTTT.